The 27 T cell receptor beta chains below were found in one sample sequenced in a study of blood T cell repertoires in COVID-19. Method: immunoSEQ multiplex PCR; TCRdb's copy keeps in-frame clones and lacks some. The sample carries around 180,000 clones, around 90% recorded once. The sample taken for sequencing was peripheral blood. Receptors originate from a man in his sixties with acute or convalescent COVID-19.

V usage is TRBV29-1 and J usage is TRBJ1-4; D perhaps matches TRBD1 (6 bases). Germline CDR1 is SQVTM and CDR2 is ANQGSEA. The CDR3 sequence is 12 residues long. Trimming shortened V by 3 bases and J by 8 bases, and 10 bases separated the two germline ends. CDR3 DNA: TGCAGCGTTGACATCAGGGGAGAAAAACTGTTTTTT. It yields the protein CSVDIRGEKLFF. Using reference TRBV29-1 and TRBJ1-4 for the parts outside the CDR3, the full variable domain is SAVISQKPSRDICQRGTSLTIQCQVDSQVTMMFWYRQQPGQSLTLIATANQGSEATYESGFVIDKFPISRPNLTFSTLTVSNMSPEDSSIYLCSVDIRGEKLFFGSGTQLSVL.

The genes are TRBV12-3 or TRBV12-4 and TRBJ1-1; no definite D call. V was clipped by 4 bases and J by 0 bases, with 6 bases between them. This CDR3 contains 13 residues. The CDR3 region is CASSSYMNTEAFF. The CDR3 bases are TGTGCCAGCAGTTCTTACATGAACACTGAAGCTTTCTTT.

The V and J genes are TRBV7-9 and TRBJ1-3; a possible D gene is TRBD1 (6 bases). Trimming took off 8 bases at V and 0 bases at J, with 8 bases between the two ends. Germline CDR1 and CDR2: SEHNR and FQNEAQ (reference sequence). The CDR3 is 13 residues long. CDR3: CASVTGSGNTIYF. DNA of the CDR3: TGTGCCAGCGTGACAGGCTCTGGAAACACCATATATTTT.

DNA of the CDR3: TGTGCCACCAGTGATTCCGCCAGGGGGCTCTACAATGAGCAGTTCTTC. Translation gives CATSDSARGLYNEQFF. The chain uses TRBV24-1 and TRBJ2-1, with 8 bases matching TRBD1. Germline V CDR1 and CDR2: KGHDR, SFDVKD. The V and J ends lost 2 bases and 3 bases, in that order; junction bases with no gene match: 5. The CDR3 loop spans 16 amino acids.

V and J are TRBV19 and TRBJ1-1; D not resolved. The CDR3 consists of 14 residues. The V gene lost 5 bases and the J gene lost 1 base, with 11 bases spanning the gap. The V gene's germline CDR1 is LNHDA and CDR2 SQIVND (reference sequence). The DNA of the CDR3 is TGTGCCAGTAGTTTCCAGGCACAGAACACTGAAGCTTTCTTT. Protein: CASSFQAQNTEAFF.

This sequence joins TRBV19 and TRBJ1-1; D ambiguous. The ends were cut back, 3 bases at V and 4 bases at J, with 6 bases in the middle. Germline assignment: CDR1 LNHDA and CDR2 SQIVND (reference sequence). The CDR3 contains 12 residues. The CDR3 DNA follows: TGTGCCAGTAGTATGCAGGTCACTGAAGCTTTCTTT. This sequence encodes CASSMQVTEAFF. The variable domain in full, with the rest retrieved from reference TRBV19 and TRBJ1-1, is DGGITQSPKYLFRKEGQNVTLSCEQNLNHDAMYWYRQDPGQGLRLIYYSQIVNDFQKGDIAEGYSVSREKKESFPLTVTSAQKNPTAFYLCASSMQVTEAFFGQGTRLTVV.

The rearrangement uses TRBV6-1 and TRBJ2-5; 12 positions agree with TRBD2. The J segment lost 5 bases and the V segment lost 3 bases, leaving 7 bases of the junction unmatched. CDR1 MNHNS and CDR2 SASEGT come from the germline V gene. This CDR3 region has 16 residues. The CDR3 protein is CASSDLAGGPGETQYF. CDR3 DNA sequence: TGTGCCAGCAGTGACCTAGCGGGAGGGCCAGGGGAGACCCAGTACTTC.

The chain couples TRBV5-3 to TRBJ2-2, with TRBD2 matching 8 bases. TRBV5-3 is an ORF for which the function is uncertain. Germline trimming cut 3 bases from V and 6 bases from J; bases unmatched to any gene: 4. The CDR3 extends over 14 amino acids. The CDR3 is CARSSGLAPGELFF. In DNA, the CDR3 is TGTGCCAGAAGCTCCGGACTAGCTCCCGGGGAGCTGTTTTTT.

The chain uses TRBV6-4 and TRBJ1-1, with unresolved D. The CDR3 runs to 13 residues. Germline CDR1 reads MRHNA; CDR2 reads SNTAGT. Trimming pared 5 bases from V and 0 bases from J, leaving 7 bases between. The CDR3 loop is CASSTDMNTEAFF. The CDR3 DNA reads TGTGCCAGCAGTACTGACATGAACACTGAAGCTTTCTTT.

The chain has TRBV3-1 (or the pseudogene TRBV3-2) and TRBJ2-5, with 7 nucleotides matching TRBD1. The CDR3 extends over 15 amino acids. Germline values: CDR1 LGHDT, CDR2 YNNKEL (reference sequence). V lost 0 bases and J lost 2; bases outside the gene matches: 3. As DNA, the CDR3 is TGTGCCAGCAGCCAAGATTTGGGACAGCAAGAGACCCAGTACTTC. Translation gives CASSQDLGQQETQYF.

The chain couples TRBV19 to TRBJ2-1; D is unresolved. The germline gives CDR1 LNHDA, CDR2 SQIVND (reference sequence). This CDR3 is built from 15 residues. The ends were cut back, 3 bases at V and 4 bases at J, with 13 bases in the middle. For the CDR3, the DNA is TGTGCCAGTAGTATGGAACAGAACCCTTACAATGAGCAGTTCTTC. This sequence encodes CASSMEQNPYNEQFF.

The genes are TRBV10-3 and TRBJ1-2; 7 positions match TRBD1. Germline V CDR1 and CDR2: ENHRY, SYGVKD. Unmatched junction bases numbered 13, after V lost 4 bases and J lost 2 bases. This CDR3 region has 17 residues. The CDR3 DNA sequence: TGTGCCATCAGTGCTCCGGGACAGAAGACTATCAACTATGGCTACACCTTC. It encodes CAISAPGQKTINYGYTF.

J is TRBJ2-3 and V is TRBV5-1, with a weak D call TRBD1 (6 bases). The CDR3 length is 15 residues. Trimming cost V 4 bases and J 0 bases, with 12 bases left between them. CDR1 is SGHRS, CDR2 YFSETQ, per germline. For the CDR3, the DNA is TGCGCCAGCAGCCTATCCGGACAGAGCACAGATACGCAGTATTTT. Its translation is CASSLSGQSTDTQYF.

The chain employs TRBV19 and TRBJ2-1; 9 bases agree with TRBD1. Germline V gene data show CDR1 as LNHDA and CDR2 as SQIVND (reference sequence). The CDR3 is 14 residues long. The ends lost 7 bases at V and 4 bases at J; junction bases unmatched: 5. CDR3 region: CASIRQGGYNEQFF. CDR3 coding DNA: TGTGCCAGTATTCGACAGGGGGGGTACAATGAGCAGTTCTTC.

V is TRBV14 and J is TRBJ1-1; no definite D call. CDR1 SGHDN and CDR2 FVKESK come from the germline V gene. V lost 1 base and J lost 11, with 14 bases in between. The CDR3 sequence is 13 residues long. CDR3 region: CASSQVGEGEAFF. The CDR3, as DNA: TGTGCCAGCAGCCAAGTGGGCGAGGGTGAGGCTTTCTTT.

This rearrangement joins TRBV7-2 to TRBJ1-5; 8 bases are shared with TRBD1. V lost 0 bases and J lost 4; bases outside the gene matches: 11. CDR1 is SGHTA and CDR2 is FQGNSA in the germline V gene. The CDR3 spans 18 residues. In nucleotides, the CDR3 is TGTGCCAGCAGCTTAGCCAGGGGACGGACAGGGATAAATCAGCCCCAGCATTTT. It yields the protein CASSLARGRTGINQPQHF.

In its sample, this clone was seen once. The chain couples TRBV3-1 (or the pseudogene TRBV3-2) to TRBJ1-4; 8 bases fit TRBD1. This CDR3 is 15 amino acids long. The V and J ends lost 1 base and 3 bases, in that order; junction bases with no gene match: 1. CDR1 and CDR2 (germline): LGHDT, YNNKEL (reference sequence). CDR3 sequence (DNA): TGTGCCAGCAGCCAAGTGACAGGGGCTAATGAAAAACTGTTTTTT. It translates to CASSQVTGANEKLFF.

V and J are TRBV11-2 and TRBJ2-7; 7 bases match TRBD1. The CDR3 contains 17 residues. V shed 1 base, J shed 2 bases, and the junction held 11 bases outside the gene matches. CDR1 and CDR2 from the germline V gene are SGHAT and FQNNGV. In DNA, the CDR3 is TGTGCCAGCAGCTTAGTCCTCCTTGGGACAGAAACCTACGAGCAGTACTTC. It translates to CASSLVLLGTETYEQYF.

The chain combines TRBV27 with TRBJ1-4; D is perhaps TRBD1 (6 bases). The germline gives CDR1 MNHEY, CDR2 SMNVEV (reference sequence). V lost 5 bases, J lost 7 bases, and 17 bases lay in between. This CDR3 has 15 amino acids. CDR3 region: CASSDRGGRGEKLFF. As DNA, the CDR3 is TGTGCCAGCAGTGACCGCGGGGGGCGAGGTGAAAAACTGTTTTTT. The full variable domain, with the rest looked up from reference TRBV27 and TRBJ1-4, is EAQVTQNPRYLITVTGKKLTVTCSQNMNHEYMSWYRQDPGLGLRQIYYSMNVEVTDKGDVPEGYKVSRKEKRNFPLILESPSPNQTSLYFCASSDRGGRGEKLFFGSGTQLSVL.

This chain uses TRBV7-3 with TRBJ1-1; the D gene is possibly TRBD1 (5 bases). The CDR3 sequence is 15 residues long. Trimming left V 1 base short and J 1 base short, with 10 bases between. From germline, CDR1 is SGHTA and CDR2 FQGTGA. The CDR3 region has the DNA TGTGCCAGCAGCTTAAGGGTGGGGCCGAACACTGAAGCTTTCTTT. Its protein product is CASSLRVGPNTEAFF.

V is TRBV21-1 and J is TRBJ1-5. TRBV21-1 is annotated as a pseudogene. CDR3 length equals 17 residues. This CDR3 reads CASKGGGEWYSNQPQHF. The CDR3 DNA sequence: TGTGCCAGCAAAGGGGGGGGCGAGTGGTATAGCAATCAGCCCCAGCATTTT.

This rearrangement joins TRBV6-6 to TRBJ2-2, with D unresolved. The CDR3 sequence is 15 residues long. With 0 bases removed from V and 7 bases from J, the gap between germline ends came to 12 bases. Germline V gives CDR1 MNHNY, CDR2 SVGAGI (reference sequence). The CDR3: CASSYSRKKVGELFF. In nucleotides, the CDR3 is TGTGCCAGCAGTTACTCGAGGAAAAAGGTCGGGGAGCTGTTTTTT.

The chain has TRBV9 and TRBJ2-1; TRBD2 matches at 7 bases. The CDR3 is 12 residues long. The germline CDR1 and CDR2 sequences are SGDLS and YYNGEE. J gave up 12 bases and V 3 bases, and 6 bases lay outside the gene matches. The CDR3 DNA is TGTGCCAGCAGCGGAGGGACTATGTGGCAGTTCTTC. It is translated as CASSGGTMWQFF.

This clone came up once. The chain employs TRBV10-3 and TRBJ1-5, with D maybe TRBD1 (6 bases). This CDR3 is built from 15 residues. V was trimmed by 4 bases and J by 3 bases, leaving 13 bases between them. Germline-derived CDR1 and CDR2 are ENHRY and SYGVKD. The CDR3 protein is CAISVSGGLNQPQHF. In DNA form, the CDR3 reads TGTGCCATCAGTGTCAGCGGGGGGCTCAATCAGCCCCAGCATTTT.

V usage is TRBV9 and J usage is TRBJ2-2, with D possibly TRBD1 on 6 matching bases. The germline V and J ends were trimmed by 0 bases and 1 base, with 13 bases remaining between them. CDR1 and CDR2 from the germline V gene are SGDLS and YYNGEE. The CDR3 runs 17 residues. This CDR3 reads CASSVARAGVNTGELFF. Here the CDR3 DNA reads TGTGCCAGCAGCGTAGCCAGGGCAGGGGTGAACACCGGGGAGCTGTTTTTT.

In its sample, this clone was seen once. The chain joins TRBV7-8 to TRBJ1-4; 9 nucleotides line up with TRBD1. Looked up from germline, CDR1 is SGHVS and CDR2 is FQNEAQ. V dropped 4 bases and J dropped 0; count of bases not matched to a gene: 9. There are 18 residues in the CDR3. CDR3 sequence reads: CASSSFGGQGATNEKLFF. CDR3 coding DNA: TGTGCCAGCAGCTCCTTTGGGGGACAGGGCGCAACTAATGAAAAACTGTTTTTT.

This rearrangement joins TRBV11-3 to TRBJ2-5; a possible D gene is TRBD1 (6 bases). CDR1 SGHNT and CDR2 YENEEA come from the germline V gene. The CDR3 length is 13 residues. With 5 bases removed from V and 6 bases from J, the gap between germline ends came to 13 bases. The CDR3 DNA sequence: TGTGCCAGCAGCCAAACAGGGCCCCAGACCCAGTACTTC. Translation: CASSQTGPQTQYF. Variable domain in full (rest from reference TRBV11-3 and TRBJ2-5): EAGVVQSPRYKIIEKKQPVAFWCNPISGHNTLYWYLQNLGQGPELLIRYENEEAVDDSQLPKDRFSAERLKGVDSTLKIQPAELGDSAVYLCASSQTGPQTQYFGPGTRLLVL.